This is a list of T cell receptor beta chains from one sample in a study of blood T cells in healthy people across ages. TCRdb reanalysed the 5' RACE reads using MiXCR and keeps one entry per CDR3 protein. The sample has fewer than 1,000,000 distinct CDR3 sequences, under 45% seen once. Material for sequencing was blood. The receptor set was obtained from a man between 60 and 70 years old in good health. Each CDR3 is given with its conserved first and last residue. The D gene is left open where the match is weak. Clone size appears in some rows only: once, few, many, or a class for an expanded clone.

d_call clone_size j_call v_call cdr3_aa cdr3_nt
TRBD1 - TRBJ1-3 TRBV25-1 CASSVGQGDGNTIYF TGTGCCAGCAGTGTCGGACAGGGGGACGGAAACACCATATATTTT
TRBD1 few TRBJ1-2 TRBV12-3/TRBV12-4 CASSLLPDRVYGYTF TGTGCCAGCAGTTTGCTCCCGGACAGGGTATATGGCTACACCTTC
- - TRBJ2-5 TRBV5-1 CASSLQAGEEAQYF TGCGCCAGCAGCTTGCAGGCAGGTGAAGAAGCGCAGTACTTC
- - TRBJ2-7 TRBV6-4 CASSKVSGALGSYEQYF TGTGCCAGCAGCAAAGTCTCGGGGGCCTTAGGATCCTACGAGCAGTACTTC
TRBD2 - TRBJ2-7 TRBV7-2 CASSLDGSGGIYEQYF TGTGCCAGCAGCTTAGATGGTAGCGGGGGGATATACGAGCAGTACTTC
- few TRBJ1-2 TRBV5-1 CASSAQGDGGYTF TGCGCCAGCAGCGCCCAGGGAGATGGTGGCTACACCTTC
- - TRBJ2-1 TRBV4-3 CASSQVSSGPLRNEQFF TGCGCCAGCAGCCAAGTATCCAGCGGGCCCCTTAGGAATGAGCAGTTCTTC
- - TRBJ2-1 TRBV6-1 CASSALAGSYNGQFF TGTGCCAGCAGTGCGCTAGCTGGCTCCTACAATGGGCAGTTCTTC
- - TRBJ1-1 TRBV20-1 CSARANLQIIVKAFF TGCAGTGCTAGAGCCAATCTCCAGATTATCGTAAAAGCTTTCTTT
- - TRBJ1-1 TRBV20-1 CSAGRTNRNTEAFF TGCAGTGCTGGGCGGACTAACCGGAACACTGAAGCTTTCTTT